This TCR beta chain derives from a study of CD8 T cells in Susac syndrome. This CDR3 is 16 amino acids long. After removal of 5 bases from V and 8 bases from J, the junction contained 13 bases not matched to a gene. Germline V lookup: CDR1 MNHNS, CDR2 SASEGT. The CD8+ and CD4+ T cells were negatively isolated, with the TEMRA cells enriched by FACS. Reverse transcription of about 0.45 to 1 ug RNA used random hexamers. MiXCR was run by TCRdb on the immunoSEQ multiplex PCR reads, yielding one entry per CDR3 protein. Found here are around 300,000 distinct CDR3 sequences, 85% of them singletons; the top ten hold about 0.22%.

The sequence came from a human donor with multiple sclerosis. The sequencing input was CD8+ T cells from PBMCs. V usage is TRBV6-1 and J usage is TRBJ2-7, with 12 nucleotides matching TRBD2. CDR3 coding DNA: TGTGCCAGCAGTATAACGGCTAGCGGGAGGGCCTGCCAGCAGTACTTC. Translation gives CASSITASGRACQQYF.